The text below deals with one TCR beta chain. Its cognate antigen is unknown. These data come from a study of cytomegalovirus exposure and HLA in healthy donors. PCR amplification relied on 60 Vbeta primers (plus 13 Jbeta primers). Here immunoSEQ multiplex PCR was the method, and the copy in TCRdb shows in-frame clones only, minus some. The sample has 160,000 or so clones, approximately 88% seen once. General study points: Cytomegalovirus association was assigned to about 150 TCR beta chains. When a later analysis compared HLA-associated TCR beta chains with equally common others, the HLA-associated chains turned out to be more clonally expanded and to have lower generation probabilities. Accurate prediction of HLA-A and HLA-B alleles (for most subjects) was reportedly achieved from TCR beta sequences.

The sequenced sample was PBMCs. The sequence was obtained from a man under 40 in good health and CMV-seronegative.

CDR3 nucleotides: TGCAGCGTTGGGGCAGGAACCCAGTACTTC. It yields the protein CSVGAGTQYF. The chain uses TRBV29-1 and TRBJ2-5; D unresolved. Germline CDR1 reads SQVTM; CDR2 reads ANQGSEA. CDR3 length: 10 residues. V shed 4 bases and J shed 8 bases, with 8 bases lying between them. The full variable domain, completed using reference TRBV29-1 and TRBJ2-5, is SAVISQKPSRDICQRGTSLTIQCQVDSQVTMMFWYRQQPGQSLTLIATANQGSEATYESGFVIDKFPISRPNLTFSTLTVSNMSPEDSSIYLCSVGAGTQYFGPGTRLLVL.